These T cell receptor beta chains were read from a single sample in a study of regulatory T cells in long-lasting Graves disease. TCRdb itself ran the multiplex PCR reads through MiXCR, one entry per CDR3 protein. Of roughly 300,000 distinct CDR3 sequences listed, roughly 21% are singletons. The sequenced sample was peripheral blood mononuclear cells (PBMCs), obtained when the disease was refractory, from a patient treated with antithyroid drugs. All receptors come from a female donor with Graves disease. The CDR3 runs from the conserved cysteine through the conserved F or W. Fields, in order: clone size, V gene, D gene, J gene, CDR3 DNA, CDR3 protein. D genes are given only for firm matches. Clone sizes are given selectively: once, few, many, or a class where the clone is expanded.

.	TRBV6-1	.	TRBJ1-1	TGTGCCAGCACCCAGGACAGCCGGGGCGGTAGGAAAGCTTTCTTT	CASTQDSRGGRKAFF
many	TRBV28	.	TRBJ1-5	TGTGCCAGCACCCCGGACAGCCCAATCCAGCCCCAGCATTTT	CASTPDSPIQPQHF
few	TRBV4-3	.	TRBJ1-4	TGCGCCAGCAGCCAAGATTTGGGTACAGGGCGAGAAAAACTGTTTTTT	CASSQDLGTGREKLFF
few	TRBV7-2	TRBD1	TRBJ1-4	TGTGCCAGCAGCTTAGCGGTGACAGGGGTCACGGGTGGACTGTTTTTT	CASSLAVTGVTGGLFF
.	TRBV5-1	TRBD1	TRBJ1-5	TGCGCCAGCAGCTTGGATGGGGACAGACTGCAGCCCCAGCATTTT	CASSLDGDRLQPQHF
few	TRBV7-2	TRBD1	TRBJ2-7	TGTGCCAGCAGCTTCTGGACAGGGATATCCTACGAGCAGTACTTC	CASSFWTGISYEQYF
many	TRBV15	TRBD1	TRBJ1-1	TGTGCCACCAGCAGGGACGACAGGGTGAACTCTGAAGCTTTCTTT	CATSRDDRVNSEAFF
many	TRBV6-2/TRBV6-3	TRBD2	TRBJ2-7	TGTGCCAGCAGTTCACAGATATACGGGGGGGCGAGTGAGCAGTACTTC	CASSSQIYGGASEQYF
once	TRBV6-4	.	TRBJ2-2	TGTGCCAGCAGTGACTCCCACAAAAAGGGGGGCACCGGGGAGCTGTTTTTT	CASSDSHKKGGTGELFF
.	TRBV5-1	.	TRBJ2-3	TGCGCCAGCAGCCCGGATTGGCAGTCCGATACGCAGTATTTT	CASSPDWQSDTQYF
few	TRBV5-1	.	TRBJ1-1	TGCGCCAGCAGCGGACTCTTACAGGGCCGGGAAGCTTTCTTT	CASSGLLQGREAFF
.	TRBV19	TRBD1	TRBJ1-1	TGTGCCAGTACCGCTCTTTGGCCAACCGGACAGGGGGCTCTGAACACTGAAGCTTTCTTT	CASTALWPTGQGALNTEAFF
.	TRBV7-9	.	TRBJ2-7	TGTGCCAGCAGCAAGGGGGGACAGAACGCCTACGAGCAGTACTTC	CASSKGGQNAYEQYF
many	TRBV12-5	TRBD1	TRBJ1-1	TGTGCTAGTGGTTTGCCGACCCCAGGACAGGGAGTTAGGGACACTGAAGCTTTCTTT	CASGLPTPGQGVRDTEAFF
.	TRBV4-3	.	TRBJ1-4	TGCGCCAGCAGCCTGGGACCAACTAATGAAAAACTGTTTTTT	CASSLGPTNEKLFF
many	TRBV11-2	.	TRBJ2-7	TGTGCCAGCAGTTTGGCACGGACGTACGAGCAGTACTTC	CASSLARTYEQYF
many	TRBV11-2	.	TRBJ2-5	TGTGCCAGCAGCCAGATTATGTCCGCCAGGGACGAGACCCAGTACTTC	CASSQIMSARDETQYF
.	TRBV19	.	TRBJ2-7	TGTGCCAGTAGTAGAGGGTCCGAGCAGTACTTC	CASSRGSEQYF
.	TRBV9	.	TRBJ1-3	TGTGCCAGCAGCGCCTATTATGGAAACACCATATATTTT	CASSAYYGNTIYF
many	TRBV10-3	.	TRBJ1-5	TGTGCCTCCAAGACCTTGAGGGGGGAGCCGCGTCACCACCCCTATAGCAATCAGCCCCAGCATTTT	CASKTLRGEPRHHPYSNQPQHF
.	TRBV5-1	.	TRBJ1-1	TGCGCCAGCAGCTTGGGGGTAATGGGAGTCACTGAAGCTTTCTTT	CASSLGVMGVTEAFF
many	TRBV18	.	TRBJ1-1	TGTGCCAGCTCACCGGTCCTTCGGGTTGAAGCTTTCTTT	CASSPVLRVEAFF
.	TRBV6-1	.	TRBJ2-1	TGTGCCAGCAGCTTAGCACAGGGCAATTACAATGAGCAGTTCTTC	CASSLAQGNYNEQFF
many	TRBV28	.	TRBJ2-5	TGTGCCAGCACCCCCTTGGGCCCGCAAGAGACCCAGTACTTC	CASTPLGPQETQYF
few	TRBV27	.	TRBJ2-3	TGTGCCAGCAGTTTAGGGAGGAGGGGGCAGCCCCAGTATTTT	CASSLGRRGQPQYF
.	TRBV25-1	.	TRBJ1-5	TGTGCCAGCAGTGAGACGGGGTACCATCAGCCCCAGCATTTT	CASSETGYHQPQHF
.	TRBV11-2	TRBD2	TRBJ2-3	TGTGCCAGCAGCGAAAGACGACTAGCGGGACTATCTAGCACAGATACGCAGTATTTT	CASSERRLAGLSSTDTQYF
few	TRBV12-3/TRBV12-4	TRBD2	TRBJ2-1	TGTGCCAGCAGTTTAGGGGTAGGACTAGCGGGGGCCCCCTCCTACAATGAGCAGTTCTTC	CASSLGVGLAGAPSYNEQFF
many	TRBV11-3	TRBD1	TRBJ2-7	TGTGCCAGCAGCCTCCGACAGGGGGTCTACGAGCAGTACTTC	CASSLRQGVYEQYF
.	TRBV7-9	.	TRBJ2-7	TGTGCCAGCGCTTCCGGGGACAACTACGAGCAGTACTTC	CASASGDNYEQYF
many	TRBV7-9	TRBD2	TRBJ2-7	TGTGCCAGCAGCGCCGGGGAGGGGAGCTCCTACGAGCAGTACTTC	CASSAGEGSSYEQYF
.	TRBV5-1	.	TRBJ2-7	TGCGCCAGCAGCGTGAGGGTGGACATTAACGAGCAGTACTTC	CASSVRVDINEQYF
many	TRBV12-3/TRBV12-4	.	TRBJ1-5	TGTGCCAGCAATCGGGGACCCTATAGCAATCAGCCCCAGCATTTT	CASNRGPYSNQPQHF
.	TRBV24-1	.	TRBJ1-5	TGTGCCACCAGTGGCGACCGTAGCAATCAGCCCCAGCATTTT	CATSGDRSNQPQHF
few	TRBV5-1	.	TRBJ2-7	TGCGCCAGCAGCTTGGTCTGGGGAGACTACGAGCAGTACTTC	CASSLVWGDYEQYF
.	TRBV19	TRBD1	TRBJ2-2	TGTGCCAGTCGGACAGGAACTTACACCGGGGAGCTGTTTTTT	CASRTGTYTGELFF
.	TRBV7-2	.	TRBJ1-4	TGTGCCAGCAGCTTAGGGGGGGCGCGCGAAAAACTGTTTTTT	CASSLGGAREKLFF
.	TRBV6-4	.	TRBJ1-4	TGTGCCAGCTCTGAGTCTCCAACTAATGAAAAACTGTTTTTT	CASSESPTNEKLFF
many	TRBV11-3	.	TRBJ1-1	TGTGCCAGCAGCCAAGACCCGGTGAACACTGAAGCTTTCTTT	CASSQDPVNTEAFF
few	TRBV6-1	.	TRBJ1-6	TGTGCCAGCAACCCCCAGGCCTTTTCACCCCTCCACTTT	CASNPQAFSPLHF
many	TRBV11-2	.	TRBJ2-7	TGTGCCAGCAGCTTAGATTGGACCGTTACCTACGAGCAGTACTTC	CASSLDWTVTYEQYF
.	TRBV5-1	TRBD1	TRBJ1-1	TGCGCCAGCAGCGGACAGGGAAAGGGCGCTGAAGCTTTCTTT	CASSGQGKGAEAFF
.	TRBV5-1	.	TRBJ1-2	TGCGCCAGCAGCCTGGCGGGGAGGGGGTCTGGCTACACCTTC	CASSLAGRGSGYTF
.	TRBV20-1	.	TRBJ2-5	TGCAGTACCCCCGGGATGGAGGCTGGCGAGACCCAGTACTTC	CSTPGMEAGETQYF
many	TRBV2	.	TRBJ1-5	TGTGCCAGCAGTTTGGGGGGTTTAGTTCAGCCCCAGCATTTT	CASSLGGLVQPQHF
.	TRBV7-3	TRBD1	TRBJ1-5	TGTGCCAGCAGCTCGTTTTTCCGGGACAGGGTGGGTCAGCCCCAGCATTTT	CASSSFFRDRVGQPQHF